Listed below are T cell receptor beta chains from one sample, sequenced in a study of blood T cell repertoires in COVID-19. Using immunoSEQ multiplex PCR, the repertoire was profiled, and TCRdb retains in-frame clones only, with some absent. This sample has about 70,000 clones, with around 90% found just once. The sample comprised peripheral blood. The receptors shown here come from a woman of 80 years or more with active or convalescent COVID-19. Each CDR3 is given with its conserved first and last residue. D genes are given only for firm matches. For some rows the clone size is stated as once, few or many, or as a class when expanded; others skip it.

V gene: TRBV7-6; D gene: .; J gene: TRBJ1-2; clone size: .; CDR3 DNA: TGTGCCAGCAGCTTAGATACGGGGGGAAACTATGGCTACACCTTC; CDR3 protein: CASSLDTGGNYGYTF
V gene: TRBV27; D gene: .; J gene: TRBJ1-4; clone size: .; CDR3 DNA: TGTGCCAGCAGTACAACAGACAGGCCCGGAAAACTGTTTTTT; CDR3 protein: CASSTTDRPGKLFF
V gene: TRBV12-3/TRBV12-4; D gene: TRBD1; J gene: TRBJ1-2; clone size: .; CDR3 DNA: TGTGCCAGCAGTTACGACAGGGTTAGTGGCTACACCTTC; CDR3 protein: CASSYDRVSGYTF
V gene: TRBV27; D gene: TRBD1; J gene: TRBJ2-1; clone size: .; CDR3 DNA: TGTGCCAGCAGATCGGACAGGGAGGTTGATGAGCAGTTCTTC; CDR3 protein: CASRSDREVDEQFF
V gene: TRBV28; D gene: .; J gene: TRBJ1-3; clone size: .; CDR3 DNA: TGTGCCAGCAGTTTATCTAGGCGAGGAAACACCATATATTTT; CDR3 protein: CASSLSRRGNTIYF
V gene: TRBV5-4; D gene: .; J gene: TRBJ2-1; clone size: .; CDR3 DNA: TGTGCCAGCAGCTTTATCGTGTCTAATGAGCAGTTCTTC; CDR3 protein: CASSFIVSNEQFF
V gene: TRBV28; D gene: TRBD1; J gene: TRBJ2-7; clone size: .; CDR3 DNA: TGTGCCAGCAGGCTACAACAGGGGTCCTACGAGCAGTACTTC; CDR3 protein: CASRLQQGSYEQYF
V gene: TRBV5-8; D gene: TRBD2; J gene: TRBJ2-2; clone size: .; CDR3 DNA: TGTGCCAGCAGCTCAAGGACTAGCCGGGCCGGGGAGCTGTTTTTT; CDR3 protein: CASSSRTSRAGELFF
V gene: TRBV18; D gene: .; J gene: TRBJ2-7; clone size: .; CDR3 DNA: TGTGCCAGCTCCCAAGGGACACTCTCCTACGAGCAGTACTTC; CDR3 protein: CASSQGTLSYEQYF
V gene: TRBV9; D gene: .; J gene: TRBJ2-3; clone size: .; CDR3 DNA: TGTGCCAGCAGCGCCACCGACGCGAAGCGGGGCACAGATACGCAGTATTTT; CDR3 protein: CASSATDAKRGTDTQYF
V gene: TRBV10-2; D gene: TRBD2; J gene: TRBJ2-2; clone size: .; CDR3 DNA: TGCGCCAGCAGTGAGTCTGCGGGGGGAAATACCGGGGAGCTGTTTTTT; CDR3 protein: CASSESAGGNTGELFF
V gene: TRBV5-1; D gene: .; J gene: TRBJ1-1; clone size: .; CDR3 DNA: TGCGCCAGCAGCTTGGAGCGGGACACTGAAGCTTTCTTT; CDR3 protein: CASSLERDTEAFF
V gene: TRBV15; D gene: .; J gene: TRBJ1-1; clone size: .; CDR3 DNA: TGTGCCACCAGCAGCAGCATTGTAATGGGGAGTAGTGGCACTGAAGCTTTCTTT; CDR3 protein: CATSSSIVMGSSGTEAFF
V gene: TRBV18; D gene: .; J gene: TRBJ1-1; clone size: .; CDR3 DNA: TGTGCCAGCTCAGGGGGACAGAACACTGAAGCTTTCTTT; CDR3 protein: CASSGGQNTEAFF
V gene: TRBV28; D gene: TRBD1; J gene: TRBJ2-2; clone size: .; CDR3 DNA: TGTGCCAGCAGTTTTGGGACAGCGAACACCGGGGAGCTGTTTTTT; CDR3 protein: CASSFGTANTGELFF
V gene: TRBV15; D gene: .; J gene: TRBJ2-7; clone size: .; CDR3 DNA: TGTGCCACCAGCAGAGATAAGGGGTTTGGCGAGCAGTACTTC; CDR3 protein: CATSRDKGFGEQYF
V gene: TRBV11-2; D gene: TRBD1; J gene: TRBJ1-5; clone size: .; CDR3 DNA: TGTGCCAGCAGCTTAGGTGCCTTGGACAGGGGGCACCAGCCCCAGCATTTT; CDR3 protein: CASSLGALDRGHQPQHF
V gene: TRBV14; D gene: .; J gene: TRBJ1-1; clone size: .; CDR3 DNA: TGTGCCAGCAGCCAATTCGAAGTCAGTCAAGCTTTCTTT; CDR3 protein: CASSQFEVSQAFF
V gene: TRBV4-3; D gene: TRBD1; J gene: TRBJ2-7; clone size: .; CDR3 DNA: TGCGCCAGCAGCCAAGGACAGGGGAAGTCCTACGAGCAGTACTTC; CDR3 protein: CASSQGQGKSYEQYF
V gene: TRBV9; D gene: .; J gene: TRBJ2-2; clone size: once; CDR3 DNA: TGTGCCAGCAGCGGGACAGCTTTCAACACCGGGGAGCTGTTTTTT; CDR3 protein: CASSGTAFNTGELFF
V gene: TRBV6-5; D gene: TRBD1; J gene: TRBJ1-6; clone size: .; CDR3 DNA: TGTGCCAGCAGAGGACAGGGGGCTTATAATTCACCCCTCCACTTT; CDR3 protein: CASRGQGAYNSPLHF
V gene: TRBV5-8; D gene: .; J gene: TRBJ2-3; clone size: .; CDR3 DNA: TGTGCCAGCAGCTTGATAGCACTGAGCACAGATACGCAGTATTTT; CDR3 protein: CASSLIALSTDTQYF
V gene: TRBV4-1; D gene: TRBD1; J gene: TRBJ1-5; clone size: .; CDR3 DNA: TGCGCCAGCAGCCAAGTCTTGGACAGGGATAGTCAGCCCCAGCATTTT; CDR3 protein: CASSQVLDRDSQPQHF
V gene: TRBV5-1; D gene: .; J gene: TRBJ2-6; clone size: .; CDR3 DNA: TGCGCCAGCAGCTTAGTACCCTCAGACTCTGGGGCTAACGTCCTGACTTTC; CDR3 protein: CASSLVPSDSGANVLTF
V gene: TRBV27; D gene: TRBD2; J gene: TRBJ2-5; clone size: .; CDR3 DNA: TGTGCCAGCAGTATGACTAGCGGGGGGGCAAGTGGGACCCAGTACTTC; CDR3 protein: CASSMTSGGASGTQYF
V gene: TRBV27; D gene: .; J gene: TRBJ1-4; clone size: .; CDR3 DNA: TGTGCCAGCAGGACCGGGAATGAAAAACTGTTTTTT; CDR3 protein: CASRTGNEKLFF
V gene: TRBV9; D gene: .; J gene: TRBJ1-2; clone size: .; CDR3 DNA: TGTGCCAGCAGCGTAGATTATCGGGACAATGGCTACACCTTC; CDR3 protein: CASSVDYRDNGYTF
V gene: TRBV5-1; D gene: TRBD1; J gene: TRBJ2-1; clone size: .; CDR3 DNA: TGCGCCAGCAGTTTCCCGGGACAGGGGGCGAATGAGCAGTTCTTC; CDR3 protein: CASSFPGQGANEQFF
V gene: TRBV11-1; D gene: .; J gene: TRBJ2-7; clone size: .; CDR3 DNA: TGTGCCAGCAGCTTAGGCCCTGCAGGTGGCTTCTACGAGCAGTACTTC; CDR3 protein: CASSLGPAGGFYEQYF
V gene: TRBV6-6; D gene: TRBD1; J gene: TRBJ1-6; clone size: .; CDR3 DNA: TGTGCCAGCCAGCTGGACAGGAATAATTCACCCCTCCACTTT; CDR3 protein: CASQLDRNNSPLHF
V gene: TRBV2; D gene: .; J gene: TRBJ2-3; clone size: .; CDR3 DNA: TGTGCCAGTCCAGCTTCGGGGCGGGGAATATATTTT; CDR3 protein: CASPASGRGIYF
V gene: TRBV4-3; D gene: .; J gene: TRBJ1-2; clone size: .; CDR3 DNA: TGCGCCAGCAGCCACGACGATCCCGGGGTCTATGGCTACACCTTC; CDR3 protein: CASSHDDPGVYGYTF
V gene: TRBV5-1; D gene: TRBD2; J gene: TRBJ2-7; clone size: .; CDR3 DNA: TGCGCCCGCAGCTTGGAGCCGGGACTCGCGGGGGGGCGGCAGTACTTC; CDR3 protein: CARSLEPGLAGGRQYF
V gene: TRBV29-1; D gene: .; J gene: TRBJ1-2; clone size: few; CDR3 DNA: TGCAGCGTTCCCCCAGGGGCCAACTATGGCTACACCTTC; CDR3 protein: CSVPPGANYGYTF
V gene: TRBV2; D gene: TRBD1; J gene: TRBJ1-1; clone size: .; CDR3 DNA: TGTGCCAGCCGGGGGCCAGGGGGCTTTACTGAAGCTTTCTTT; CDR3 protein: CASRGPGGFTEAFF
V gene: TRBV6-5; D gene: .; J gene: TRBJ1-2; clone size: once; CDR3 DNA: TGTGCCAGCAGTTACCTCCCGAACAGTGTTCTCGGCTACACCTTC; CDR3 protein: CASSYLPNSVLGYTF
V gene: TRBV6-5; D gene: .; J gene: TRBJ1-2; clone size: once; CDR3 DNA: TGTGCCAGCACCCCTGGGGCAAGTCTTGGCTACACCTTC; CDR3 protein: CASTPGASLGYTF
V gene: TRBV7-9; D gene: .; J gene: TRBJ1-4; clone size: .; CDR3 DNA: TGTGCCAGCAGCTTAGTTCGGGGGACCTCAACTAATGAAAAACTGTTTTTT; CDR3 protein: CASSLVRGTSTNEKLFF
V gene: TRBV7-9; D gene: .; J gene: TRBJ2-3; clone size: .; CDR3 DNA: TGTGCCAGCATCCCTGGGCAGGAGGGCACAGATACGCAGTATTTT; CDR3 protein: CASIPGQEGTDTQYF
V gene: TRBV6-2/TRBV6-3; D gene: .; J gene: TRBJ1-5; clone size: .; CDR3 DNA: TGTGCCAGCAGTCCGGTCAATAGCAATCAGCCCCAGCATTTT; CDR3 protein: CASSPVNSNQPQHF
V gene: TRBV18; D gene: TRBD1; J gene: TRBJ2-7; clone size: .; CDR3 DNA: TGTGCCAGCTCATCCGGGACAGCCTCCTACGAGCAGTACTTC; CDR3 protein: CASSSGTASYEQYF
V gene: TRBV12-3/TRBV12-4; D gene: .; J gene: TRBJ1-1; clone size: .; CDR3 DNA: TGTGCCAGCAGTTTCGAGGATACAGGGGAAGCTTTCTTT; CDR3 protein: CASSFEDTGEAFF
V gene: TRBV29-1; D gene: .; J gene: TRBJ1-1; clone size: .; CDR3 DNA: TGCAGCGTTACGCGGGGACTCCAAGCTTTCTTT; CDR3 protein: CSVTRGLQAFF
V gene: TRBV9; D gene: .; J gene: TRBJ2-2; clone size: .; CDR3 DNA: TGTGCCAGCAGCGCCCTCCCCTCCTCCACCGGGGAGCTGTTTTTT; CDR3 protein: CASSALPSSTGELFF
V gene: TRBV7-2; D gene: TRBD2; J gene: TRBJ2-3; clone size: .; CDR3 DNA: TGTGCCAGCAGCAGTAGACTAGCGGGGGTGGTAGATACGCAGTATTTT; CDR3 protein: CASSSRLAGVVDTQYF
V gene: TRBV21-1; D gene: .; J gene: TRBJ1-2; clone size: .; CDR3 DNA: TGTGCCAGCAGCAACGACAAGTTCTATGGCTACACCTTC; CDR3 protein: CASSNDKFYGYTF